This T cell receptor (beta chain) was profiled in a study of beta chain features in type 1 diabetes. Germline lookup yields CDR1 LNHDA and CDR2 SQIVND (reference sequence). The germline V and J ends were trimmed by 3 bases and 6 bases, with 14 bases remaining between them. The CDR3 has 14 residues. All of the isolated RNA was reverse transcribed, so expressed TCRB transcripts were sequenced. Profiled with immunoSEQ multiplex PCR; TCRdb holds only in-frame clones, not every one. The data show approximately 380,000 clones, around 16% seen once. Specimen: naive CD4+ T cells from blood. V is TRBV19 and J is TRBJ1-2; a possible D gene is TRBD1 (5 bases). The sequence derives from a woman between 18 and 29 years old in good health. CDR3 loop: CASSIGGDLHGYTF. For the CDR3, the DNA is TGTGCCAGTAGTATCGGGGGGGATCTTCATGGCTACACCTTC.